This T cell receptor beta chain was sequenced for a study of blood T cells in healthy people across ages. This clonotype was seen a few times. Its antigen is undetermined. For the second PCR, which ran for roughly 7 to 11 cycles, a sample-barcoded 5' primer and a J-beta primer mix were used. TCRdb re-called the 5' RACE reads through MiXCR, storing one row per CDR3 protein. This table holds roughly 500,000 distinct CDR3 sequences, 27% found once. CDR3 length: 16 residues. CDR1 and CDR2 (germline): MNHEY, SVGEGT. V lost 2 bases to trimming and J lost 5 bases, with 18 bases between them. General study results and limits: Per million T cells, TCR beta diversity dropped roughly linearly as age increased.

The TCR comes from a woman between 65 and 79 years old in good health. The chain links TRBV6-2 or TRBV6-3 to TRBJ1-2; D unclear. Sequences were obtained from blood. The CDR3 DNA is TGTGCCAGCAGTTACAACGCCGCCGCCGGCGATTATGGCTACACCTTC. Translation: CASSYNAAAGDYGYTF.